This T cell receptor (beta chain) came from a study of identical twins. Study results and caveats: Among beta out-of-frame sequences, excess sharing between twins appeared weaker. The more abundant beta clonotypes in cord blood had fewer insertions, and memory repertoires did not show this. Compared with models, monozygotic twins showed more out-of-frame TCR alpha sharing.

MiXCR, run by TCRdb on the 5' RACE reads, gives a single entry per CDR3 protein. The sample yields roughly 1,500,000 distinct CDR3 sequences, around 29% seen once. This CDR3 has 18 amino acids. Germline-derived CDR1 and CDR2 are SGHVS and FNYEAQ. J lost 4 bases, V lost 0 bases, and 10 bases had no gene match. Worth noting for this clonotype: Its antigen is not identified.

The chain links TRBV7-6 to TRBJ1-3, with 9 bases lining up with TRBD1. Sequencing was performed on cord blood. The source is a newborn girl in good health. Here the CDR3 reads CASSLARDREAPGNTIYF. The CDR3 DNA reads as TGTGCCAGCAGCTTAGCCCGGGACAGGGAGGCTCCAGGAAACACCATATATTTT.